A single sample gave rise to the 29 T cell receptor beta chains below, sequenced in a study of blood T cell repertoires in COVID-19. Here immunoSEQ multiplex PCR was the method, and the copy in TCRdb shows in-frame clones only, minus some. The data contain over 120,000 clones, 75% to 90% of them singletons. The specimen sequenced was PBMCs or T cells enriched from blood (not recorded which). All receptors derive from a man in his fifties or sixties who had recovered from COVID-19.

This rearrangement joins TRBV29-1 to TRBJ2-7; 7 positions match TRBD1. V gave up 7 bases and J gave up 4 bases; unmatched junction bases: 10. The germline gives CDR1 SQVTM, CDR2 ANQGSEA. This CDR3 is 13 amino acids long. The CDR3 bases are TGCAGCGCTTTGCGGACAGGAACGTACGAGCAGTACTTC. It yields the protein CSALRTGTYEQYF.

The V gene is TRBV6-5, the J gene TRBJ1-1, with 7 positions matching TRBD1. With 1 base clipped from V and 11 bases from J, the junction kept 10 bases outside the gene matches. The CDR3 is 14 amino acids. CDR1 and CDR2 from the germline V gene are MNHEY and SVGAGI. The CDR3 is CASSYFKGAAGAFF. The CDR3 DNA follows: TGTGCCAGCAGTTACTTTAAGGGGGCGGCTGGGGCTTTCTTT.

The chain has TRBV5-1 and TRBJ1-2; unclear D gene. The CDR3 contains 15 residues. V was pared by 0 bases and J by 7 bases, with 16 bases between. CDR1 and CDR2 from the germline V gene are SGHRS and YFSETQ. The CDR3 region is CASSLGGRATVGYTF. CDR3 bases: TGCGCCAGCAGCTTGGGCGGCAGAGCCACGGTTGGCTACACCTTC. The full variable domain, its missing parts supplied by reference TRBV5-1 and TRBJ1-2, is KAGVTQTPRYLIKTRGQQVTLSCSPISGHRSVSWYQQTPGQGLQFLFEYFSETQRNKGNFPGRFSGRQFSNSRSEMNVSTLELGDSALYLCASSLGGRATVGYTFGSGTRLTVV.

This chain connects TRBV3-1 (or the pseudogene TRBV3-2) to TRBJ2-1; D is perhaps TRBD1 (6 bases). The V and J ends lost 4 bases and 11 bases respectively, with 9 bases between them. Germline CDR1 is LGHDT and CDR2 is YNNKEL (reference sequence). The CDR3 covers 11 residues. CDR3 sequence: CASSRDKKQFF. Written as DNA, the CDR3 is TGTGCCAGCAGCCGGGACAAAAAGCAGTTCTTC.

The chain combines TRBV11-2 with TRBJ2-1; 7 nucleotides match TRBD2. Unmatched junction bases numbered 7, after V lost 3 bases and J lost 5 bases. Germline values: CDR1 SGHAT, CDR2 FQNNGV. The CDR3 consists of 15 residues. CDR3: CASSFQRGMHNEQFF. CDR3 DNA: TGTGCCAGCAGCTTCCAGCGGGGTATGCACAATGAGCAGTTCTTC. The whole variable domain, filled in from reference TRBV11-2 and TRBJ2-1, reads EAGVAQSPRYKIIEKRQSVAFWCNPISGHATLYWYQQILGQGPKLLIQFQNNGVVDDSQLPKDRFSAERLKGVDSTLKIQPAKLEDSAVYLCASSFQRGMHNEQFFGPGTRLTVL.

The chain couples TRBV11-2 to TRBJ2-7; no clear D. V gave up 3 bases and J gave up 4 bases, with 13 bases separating them. CDR1 SGHAT and CDR2 FQNNGV come from the germline V gene. This CDR3 has 14 residues. The CDR3 reads CASSFSRLPYEQYF. The DNA of the CDR3 is TGTGCCAGCAGCTTCTCGAGGCTGCCTTACGAGCAGTACTTC.

This chain uses TRBV6-5 with TRBJ1-2; a weak D match, TRBD1 (6 bases). The CDR3 totals 15 residues. V dropped 6 bases and J dropped 2 bases, with 16 bases sitting between them. Germline V CDR1 and CDR2: MNHEY, SVGAGI. The CDR3 DNA follows: TGTGCCAGCAGATCCGCTGGGGGCCGAAACTATGGCTACACCTTC. It codes for CASRSAGGRNYGYTF.

The chain links TRBV9 to TRBJ1-4; D is undetermined. CDR3 length equals 14 residues. The germline gives CDR1 SGDLS, CDR2 YYNGEE. V was clipped by 5 bases and J by 8 bases, with 16 bases between them. The CDR3 sequence: CASSYGSRGEKLFF. CDR3 coding DNA: TGTGCCAGCAGTTATGGGTCGCGAGGCGAAAAACTGTTTTTT.

The CDR3 nucleotides read TGTGCCAGCAGCCTGGGGACTAGCGGGAGTTTTTTCGTAGATAATGAGCAGTTCTTC. It codes for CASSLGTSGSFFVDNEQFF. The V gene is TRBV3-1 (or the pseudogene TRBV3-2), the J gene TRBJ2-1, with 14 bases matching TRBD2. The CDR3 runs 19 residues. CDR1 is LGHDT and CDR2 is YNNKEL in the germline V gene (reference sequence). The junction had 15 bases not matched to a gene; V was cut back by 4 bases and J by 7 bases.

This chain's CDR3 is CASRPPGTRNSPLHF. The CDR3 DNA reads as TGTGCCAGCAGGCCCCCCGGGACAAGGAACTCACCCCTCCACTTT. The gene calls are TRBV2 and TRBJ1-6; tentative D call: TRBD1 (6 bases). This CDR3 is built from 15 residues. V shed 6 bases and J shed 10 bases, with 19 bases lying between them. Germline values: CDR1 SNHLY, CDR2 FYNNEI.

The chain is built from TRBV11-2 and TRBJ2-5; 8 bases align to TRBD2. The germline gives CDR1 SGHAT, CDR2 FQNNGV. The CDR3 runs to 15 residues. With 6 bases clipped from V and 2 bases from J, the junction kept 8 bases outside the gene matches. This chain's CDR3 is CASSPGSGRQETQYF. The CDR3, as DNA: TGTGCCAGCAGTCCCGGAAGCGGGAGACAAGAGACCCAGTACTTC.

J is TRBJ2-5 and V is TRBV15; perhaps TRBD2 as D (5 bases). Trimming cost V 3 bases and J 1 base, with 15 bases left between them. The CDR3 length is 16 residues. The germline V gene encodes CDR1 LNHNV and CDR2 YYDKDF (reference sequence). This CDR3 reads CATSSLGLEAQETQYF. CDR3 bases: TGTGCCACCAGCAGCCTAGGACTGGAGGCCCAAGAGACCCAGTACTTC.

The chain joins TRBV5-1 to TRBJ2-2, with D possibly matching TRBD2 (5 bases). From germline, CDR1 is SGHRS and CDR2 YFSETQ. This CDR3 spans 14 amino acids. V was clipped by 7 bases and J by 6 bases, with 16 bases between them. The CDR3 DNA reads TGCGCCAGCCGACCCAACGCGGAGGCCGGGGAGCTGTTTTTT. This sequence encodes CASRPNAEAGELFF.

This clone was observed a few times. The chain carries TRBV19 and TRBJ1-2, with no clear D. The germline gives CDR1 LNHDA, CDR2 SQIVND (reference sequence). The CDR3 is made up of 15 amino acids. Trimming cost V 0 bases and J 5 bases, with 13 bases left between them. The CDR3 DNA reads TGTGCCAGTAGTATAGACACGGACGGCGGGTATGGCTACACCTTC. It translates to CASSIDTDGGYGYTF.

The chain combines TRBV10-2 with TRBJ2-7, with TRBD2 identical over 11 bases. Unmatched junction bases numbered 7, after V lost 0 bases and J lost 6 bases. The V gene's germline CDR1 is WSHSY and CDR2 SAAADI. The CDR3 covers 16 residues. This chain's CDR3 is CASSESGLAGLAEQYF. DNA of the CDR3: TGCGCCAGCAGTGAGTCCGGACTAGCGGGCCTTGCCGAGCAGTACTTC.

The gene calls are TRBV15 and TRBJ1-1; 9 bases map to TRBD1. The CDR3 spans 14 residues. Germline CDR1 reads LNHNV; CDR2 reads YYDKDF (reference sequence). The ends lost 3 bases at V and 5 bases at J; junction bases unmatched: 4. The CDR3 DNA is TGTGCCACCAGCAGGACGACAGGGGGGACTGAAGCTTTCTTT. This translates into CATSRTTGGTEAFF.

The V call is TRBV19, the J call TRBJ1-3; 9 bases match TRBD1. The CDR3 sequence is 13 residues long. Germline CDR1 is LNHDA and CDR2 is SQIVND (reference sequence). V lost 5 bases and J lost 7; bases outside the gene matches: 3. As DNA, the CDR3 is TGTGCCAGTAGTGTACAGGGGGCGAACACCATATATTTT. This codes for CASSVQGANTIYF.

CDR3 protein: CASSSPAGQTNYGYTF. For the CDR3, the DNA is TGTGCCAGCAGCTCCCCCGCGGGACAGACTAACTATGGCTACACCTTC. J is TRBJ1-2 and V is TRBV7-9; TRBD1 matches 7 bases. The ends lost 4 bases at V and 0 bases at J; junction bases unmatched: 8. CDR1 SEHNR and CDR2 FQNEAQ come from the germline V gene (reference sequence). There are 16 residues in the CDR3.

The V gene is TRBV2, the J gene TRBJ2-7, with 7 bases fitting TRBD1. The V segment lost 9 bases and the J segment 2 bases; nucleotides outside the gene matches: 10. This CDR3 has 14 residues. Germline lookup yields CDR1 SNHLY and CDR2 FYNNEI. The CDR3 is CASWGRGSTYEQYF. The CDR3 DNA sequence: TGTGCCAGTTGGGGCAGGGGGTCCACCTACGAGCAGTACTTC.

The chain couples TRBV7-8 to TRBJ2-6; possible D gene TRBD2, 5 bases. Trimming removed 6 bases at V and 2 bases at J, with 11 bases between. The CDR3 totals 15 residues. Looked up from germline, CDR1 is SGHVS and CDR2 is FQNEAQ. The DNA for the CDR3 is TGTGCCAGCAGGTTCGGGGTAGCTGGGGCCAACGTCCTGACTTTC. This codes for CASRFGVAGANVLTF.

This clone was seen just once. The chain carries TRBV28 and TRBJ1-2, with TRBD1 matching over 9 bases. Trimming at V came to 10 bases and at J to 5 bases, leaving 11 bases not matched to a gene. Germline V CDR1 and CDR2: MDHEN, SYDVKM. The CDR3 extends over 14 amino acids. The CDR3 loop is CATNTGQGLYGYTF. CDR3 coding DNA: TGTGCCACTAACACGGGACAGGGATTGTATGGCTACACCTTC.

The J gene is TRBJ2-3, the V gene TRBV7-9; TRBD1 matches 10 bases. The V and J ends lost 3 bases and 6 bases, in that order; junction bases with no gene match: 6. From germline, CDR1 is SEHNR and CDR2 FQNEAQ (reference sequence). This CDR3 spans 15 amino acids. In nucleotides, the CDR3 is TGTGCCAGCAGCTTCCTTGGGACAGGGGCCGATACGCAGTATTTT. It specifies CASSFLGTGADTQYF.

The chain employs TRBV2 and TRBJ1-5; D ambiguous. From germline, CDR1 is SNHLY and CDR2 FYNNEI. The ends were cut back, 6 bases at V and 2 bases at J, with 14 bases in the middle. CDR3 length equals 15 residues. The chain's CDR3 is CASRETGGGNQPQHF. The CDR3 DNA is TGTGCCAGCAGAGAGACTGGAGGAGGCAATCAGCCCCAGCATTTT.

The chain recombines TRBV15 with TRBJ2-2; a possible D gene is TRBD1 (6 bases). V was pared by 1 base and J by 6 bases, with 12 bases between. CDR3 length: 15 residues. Germline CDR1 reads LNHNV; CDR2 reads YYDKDF (reference sequence). CDR3 protein: CATSRAGERAGELFF. CDR3 coding DNA: TGTGCCACCAGCAGAGCAGGGGAACGGGCCGGGGAGCTGTTTTTT.

The chain combines TRBV5-1 with TRBJ2-7, with D maybe TRBD1 (6 bases). The CDR3 contains 15 residues. CDR1 and CDR2 from the germline V gene are SGHRS and YFSETQ. Trimming left V 0 bases short and J 5 bases short, with 15 bases between. This chain's CDR3 is CASSLGAQGVDEQYF. The CDR3 bases are TGCGCCAGCAGCTTGGGTGCACAGGGTGTGGACGAGCAGTACTTC.

CDR3: CASSQSRTGTGELFF. As DNA, the CDR3 is TGTGCCAGCAGCCAGAGTAGAACGGGCACCGGGGAGCTGTTTTTT. This sequence joins TRBV11-3 and TRBJ2-2, with unresolved D. The CDR3 is made up of 15 amino acids. Germline values: CDR1 SGHNT, CDR2 YENEEA. V lost 5 bases and J lost 4, with 14 bases in between. Together with reference TRBV11-3 and TRBJ2-2, the CDR3 gives the full variable domain: EAGVVQSPRYKIIEKKQPVAFWCNPISGHNTLYWYLQNLGQGPELLIRYENEEAVDDSQLPKDRFSAERLKGVDSTLKIQPAELGDSAVYLCASSQSRTGTGELFFGEGSRLTVL.

The V and J genes are TRBV6-5 and TRBJ2-7, with 10 nucleotides matching TRBD2. Germline CDR1 is MNHEY and CDR2 is SVGAGI. The V gene end was trimmed by 1 base and the J gene end by 6 bases; junction bases not matched to a gene: 3. The CDR3 is 14 residues long. CDR3 in amino acids: CASSYWSSGSEQYF. The CDR3 region has the DNA TGTGCCAGCAGTTACTGGTCTAGCGGGAGCGAGCAGTACTTC.

This clone was detected only once. The chain uses TRBV7-8 and TRBJ2-7, with a tentative D call TRBD2 (6 bases). Germline values: CDR1 SGHVS, CDR2 FQNEAQ. Trimming removed 0 bases at V and 1 base at J, with 13 bases between. CDR3 length equals 16 residues. The CDR3 DNA reads TGTGCCAGCAGCTTAGCGATACCGGGACTTTCCTACGAGCAGTACTTC. Translated, it gives CASSLAIPGLSYEQYF. Looking up the rest from reference TRBV7-8 and TRBJ2-7 gives the full variable domain: GAGVSQSPRYKVAKRGQDVALRCDPISGHVSLFWYQQALGQGPEFLTYFQNEAQLDKSGLPSDRFFAERPEGSVSTLKIQRTQQEDSAVYLCASSLAIPGLSYEQYFGPGTRLTVT.

The chain uses TRBV3-1 (or the pseudogene TRBV3-2) and TRBJ1-2, with a tentative D call TRBD1 (6 bases). This CDR3 contains 16 residues. Trimming removed 0 bases at V and 1 base at J, with 12 bases between. CDR1 and CDR2 from the germline V gene are LGHDT and YNNKEL (reference sequence). This CDR3 is CASSQDSGVINYGYTF. CDR3 nucleotides: TGTGCCAGCAGCCAAGATTCAGGGGTCATTAACTATGGCTACACCTTC.